The 18 T cell receptor beta chains below come from one sample, sequenced in a study of T-cell reconstitution after alpha-beta-depleted transplantation in children. The library targeted TCRbeta and was prepared with unique molecular identifiers. A single record per CDR3 protein comes from TCRdb applying MiXCR to the PCR reads. The table has hundreds of thousands of distinct CDR3 sequences, around 17% seen once. Sequenced material: PBMCs from the stem cell graft donor, taken from the stem cell graft. The receptors here all came from a human donor who donated a stem cell graft to a child with acute lymphoblastic leukemia.

The rearrangement uses TRBV12-3 or TRBV12-4 and TRBJ2-1; 7 nucleotides match TRBD2. Germline trimming cut 2 bases from V and 4 bases from J; bases unmatched to any gene: 8. This CDR3 is built from 16 residues. The CDR3 loop reads CASSLRGAGRYNEQFF. The CDR3 bases are TGTGCCAGCAGTTTAAGGGGAGCGGGGCGATACAATGAGCAGTTCTTC.

This sequence joins TRBV3-1 and TRBJ2-7; D possibly corresponds to TRBD2 (5 bases). The CDR3 is made up of 13 amino acids. Germline CDR1 LGHDT, CDR2 YNNKEL (reference sequence). With 8 bases removed from V and 7 bases from J, the gap between germline ends came to 18 bases. CDR3 sequence reads: CASPDYNLGEQYF. As DNA, the CDR3 is TGTGCCAGCCCAGACTACAATCTAGGGGAGCAGTACTTC.

This clonotype has only a few counts. The V gene is TRBV29-1, the J gene TRBJ2-7; TRBD2 matches at 8 bases. The CDR3 is 14 residues long. Per germline, CDR1 SQVTM and CDR2 ANQGSEA. Trimming took 6 bases from V and 4 from J; bases not matched to a gene: 11. The CDR3 nucleotides read TGCAGCGTATTACAAGCGGGGGCTCTATACGAGCAGTACTTC. Amino acids: CSVLQAGALYEQYF.

This clonotype was counted ten times or more. The chain joins TRBV5-1 to TRBJ1-1; TRBD1 matches at 8 bases. V shed 1 base, J shed 3 bases, and the junction held 2 bases outside the gene matches. Looked up from germline, CDR1 is SGHRS and CDR2 is YFSETQ. This CDR3 spans 14 amino acids. The chain's CDR3 is CASSLTGGHTEAFF. CDR3 nucleotides: TGCGCCAGCAGCTTGACAGGGGGGCACACTGAAGCTTTCTTT.

V usage is TRBV18 and J usage is TRBJ2-2; D call uncertain. Trimming cost V 0 bases and J 2 bases, with 7 bases left between them. The CDR3 runs 15 residues. Looked up from germline, CDR1 is KGHSH and CDR2 is LQKENI. The CDR3, as DNA: TGTGCCAGCTCACCACCGGCAGGCAACACCGGGGAGCTGTTTTTT. Translating it yields CASSPPAGNTGELFF.

The rearrangement uses TRBV6-2 or TRBV6-3 and TRBJ2-5, with 9 bases matching TRBD1. Unmatched junction bases numbered 12, after V lost 5 bases and J lost 5 bases. CDR3 length equals 16 residues. The V gene's germline CDR1 is MNHEY and CDR2 SVGEGT. The CDR3 DNA reads TGTGCCAGCAGTAGTCCCTGGCGACAGGGGGAGGAGACCCAGTACTTC. It yields the protein CASSSPWRQGEETQYF.

The genes are TRBV6-4 and TRBJ2-1; tentative D call: TRBD2 (6 bases). Germline V CDR1 and CDR2: MRHNA, SNTAGT. V was pared by 5 bases and J by 7 bases, with 15 bases between. This CDR3 contains 14 residues. This chain's CDR3 is CASSTTSSVNEQFF. Here the CDR3 DNA reads TGTGCCAGCAGTACAACCTCTAGCGTAAATGAGCAGTTCTTC.

The chain is built from TRBV7-3 and TRBJ2-1; no clear D. In germline, CDR1 is SGHTA, CDR2 FQGTGA. V was clipped by 4 bases and J by 6 bases, with 7 bases between them. The CDR3 sequence is 12 residues long. This CDR3 is CASSSHINEQFF. For the CDR3, the DNA is TGTGCCAGCAGCTCCCACATCAATGAGCAGTTCTTC.

This clonotype was detected many times. The chain combines TRBV20-1 with TRBJ1-3, with D tentatively TRBD1 (5 bases). This CDR3 spans 13 amino acids. The ends were cut back, 4 bases at V and 5 bases at J, with 12 bases in the middle. CDR1 and CDR2 (germline): DFQATT, SNEGSKA (reference sequence). The CDR3 region has the DNA TGCAGTGCTACGAGGGGAGATCGAAACACCATATATTTT. It translates to CSATRGDRNTIYF.

A few counts support this clonotype. Germline is not matched at one junction end, which may reflect a read error. The rearrangement links TRBV3-1 to TRBJ1-1; D unresolved. The CDR3 contains 13 residues. Germline CDR1 LGHDT, CDR2 YNNKEL (reference sequence). The CDR3 DNA is TGTGCCAGCAGACAAGGCCCGTTCACTGAAGCTTTCTTT. It yields the protein CASRQGPFTEAFF. Full variable domain (rest looked up from reference TRBV3-1 and TRBJ1-1): DTAVSQTPKYLVTQMGNDKSIKCEQNLGHDTMYWYKQDSKKFLKIMFSYNNKELIINETVPNRFSPKSPDKAHLNLHINSLELGDSAVYFCASRQGPFTEAFFGQGTRLTVV.

The chain uses TRBV5-1 and TRBJ2-7, with D tentatively TRBD2 (5 bases). The CDR3 totals 15 residues. Between the trimmed V and J ends, which lost 7 bases and 2 bases, there was a span of 19 bases. The germline V gene encodes CDR1 SGHRS and CDR2 YFSETQ. CDR3 DNA: TGCGCCAGCGCCCCTGAGGCGGGTCGACCCTACGAGCAGTACTTC. This codes for CASAPEAGRPYEQYF. Full variable domain (outside the CDR3, taken from reference TRBV5-1 and TRBJ2-7): KAGVTQTPRYLIKTRGQQVTLSCSPISGHRSVSWYQQTPGQGLQFLFEYFSETQRNKGNFPGRFSGRQFSNSRSEMNVSTLELGDSALYLCASAPEAGRPYEQYFGPGTRLTVT.

CDR3 nucleotide sequence: TGTGCCAGCAGCCCCCCGGACAATGAGCAGTTCTTC. It specifies CASSPPDNEQFF. The chain uses TRBV7-9 and TRBJ2-1; D uncertain. CDR1 SEHNR and CDR2 FQNEAQ come from the germline V gene (reference sequence). The V gene lost 5 bases and the J gene lost 5 bases, with 7 bases spanning the gap. The length of the CDR3 is 12 residues.

V and J are TRBV6-1 and TRBJ2-7; 7 nucleotides align to TRBD1. V lost 5 bases, J lost 2 bases, and 6 bases stayed unmatched. Germline V gene sequence: CDR1 MNHNS, CDR2 SASEGT. CDR3 size: 14 residues. The CDR3 region has the DNA TGTGCCAGCAGTCAGACAGGGAGCCCCTACGAGCAGTACTTC. Translated, it gives CASSQTGSPYEQYF.

The table lists this clonotype with a few counts. This chain joins TRBV4-2 and TRBJ2-3; D is unresolved. CDR1 is LGHNA, CDR2 YNFKEQ, per germline. Trimming cost V 1 base and J 8 bases, with 13 bases left between them. The CDR3 is 14 amino acids. The CDR3 DNA is TGTGCCAGCAGCCAAGTCAGTGGCGACCGTACGCAGTATTTT. Protein sequence: CASSQVSGDRTQYF.

This chain links TRBV29-1 with TRBJ2-3, with no clear D. The CDR3 totals 10 residues. Trimming cost V 4 bases and J 5 bases, with 4 bases left between them. Germline loops: CDR1 SQVTM, CDR2 ANQGSEA. Written as DNA, the CDR3 is TGCAGCGTTGCGGAAGATACGCAGTATTTT. Its translation is CSVAEDTQYF.

The chain uses TRBV5-1 and TRBJ2-7; 8 positions agree with TRBD1. The germline gives CDR1 SGHRS, CDR2 YFSETQ. V trimming: 4 bases; J trimming: 7 bases; junction bases outside the gene matches: 16. CDR3 length: 16 amino acids. The CDR3 DNA reads as TGCGCCAGCAGCGGAGGACAGGGTACCGCCTACGTGGAGCAGTACTTC. It is translated as CASSGGQGTAYVEQYF. The complete variable domain, with remaining parts taken from reference TRBV5-1 and TRBJ2-7, reads KAGVTQTPRYLIKTRGQQVTLSCSPISGHRSVSWYQQTPGQGLQFLFEYFSETQRNKGNFPGRFSGRQFSNSRSEMNVSTLELGDSALYLCASSGGQGTAYVEQYFGPGTRLTVT.

The chain employs TRBV27 and TRBJ1-6; D is possibly TRBD1 (5 bases). Germline V lookup: CDR1 MNHEY, CDR2 SMNVEV (reference sequence). V lost 5 bases and J 7 bases, leaving 15 bases between the germline ends. The CDR3 spans 15 residues. DNA for the CDR3: TGTGCCAGCAGTCCACAAGGGGTGCGAAATTCACCCCTCCACTTT. It translates to CASSPQGVRNSPLHF.

The chain has TRBV6-4 and TRBJ2-7, with TRBD1 matching over 9 bases. J lost 7 bases, V lost 0 bases, and 10 bases had no gene match. Germline V gene data show CDR1 as MRHNA and CDR2 as SNTAGT. The length of the CDR3 is 16 residues. As DNA, the CDR3 is TGTGCCAGCAGTGACTCTTCAGGACAGGGGCGTGAAGAGCAGTACTTC. This translates into CASSDSSGQGREEQYF.